This T cell receptor beta chain was recovered during a study of regulatory T cells in long-lasting Graves disease. This clonotype was found many times. The CDR3 runs to 14 residues. Trimming removed 1 base at V and 5 bases at J, with 9 bases between. As for time point: newly diagnosed GD, antithyroid drugs for less than 3 months. With RNA extracted from PBMCs as input, the TCR library was made. CDR3-region Arm-PCR and iRepertoire HTBI primers produced the TCR beta libraries. TCRdb ran MiXCR on the multiplex PCR reads and lists one entry per CDR3 protein. Of hundreds of thousands of distinct CDR3 sequences in the sample, roughly 14% are singletons; the top ten hold under 10%. The sample was also reused in another study, on T cells in Graves' hyperthyroidism and ophthalmopathy. From that paper: The HTBI primer set was used in a first-round RT-PCR of the TCR CDR3. Most clonotypes expanded in thyroid above 0.001 were likewise present in blood.

The source material was peripheral blood mononuclear cells (PBMCs), sampled at new diagnosis, from a patient treated with antithyroid drugs. The gene calls are TRBV12-3 or TRBV12-4 and TRBJ1-5; D possibly corresponds to TRBD1 (5 bases). The sequence came from a man aged 25 to 45 with Graves disease. The CDR3 protein is CASSLGGWHQPQHF. The CDR3 coding sequence is TGTGCCAGCAGTTTAGGGGGGTGGCATCAGCCCCAGCATTTT.